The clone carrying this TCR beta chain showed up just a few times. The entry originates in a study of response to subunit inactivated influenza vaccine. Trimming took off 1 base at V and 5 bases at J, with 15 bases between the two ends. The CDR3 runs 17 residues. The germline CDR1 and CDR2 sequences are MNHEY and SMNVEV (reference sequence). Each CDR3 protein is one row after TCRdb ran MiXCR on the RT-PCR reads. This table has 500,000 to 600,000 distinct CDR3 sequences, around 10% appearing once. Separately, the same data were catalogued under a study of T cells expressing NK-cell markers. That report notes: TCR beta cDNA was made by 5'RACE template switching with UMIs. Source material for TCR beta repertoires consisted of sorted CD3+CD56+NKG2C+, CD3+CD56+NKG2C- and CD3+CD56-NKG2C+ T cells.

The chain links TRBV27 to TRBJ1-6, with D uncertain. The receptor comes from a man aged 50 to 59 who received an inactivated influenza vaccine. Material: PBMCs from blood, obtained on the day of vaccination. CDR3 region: CASSLFFRSENNSPLHF. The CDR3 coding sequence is TGTGCCAGCAGTTTATTTTTTAGGAGCGAGAATAATTCACCCCTCCACTTT.